Listed here are 3 T cell receptor beta chains from one sample, sequenced in a study of T cells after yellow fever vaccination. TCRdb reprocessed the 5' RACE reads with MiXCR, giving one entry per CDR3 protein. The sample includes roughly 400,000 distinct CDR3 sequences, 15% to 20% of them seen just once. This material consisted of PBMCs, taken before the yellow fever booster vaccination. The receptor source for this set is a man aged 18-30 years who received the YFV17D yellow fever vaccine.

This clonotype was seen ten or more times. The genes are TRBV7-2 and TRBJ2-5; D possibly uses TRBD1 or TRBD2 (6 bases each). V shed 4 bases and J shed 9 bases, with 18 bases lying between them. This CDR3 is built from 14 residues. The V gene's germline CDR1 is SGHTA and CDR2 FQGNSA. The CDR3 region is CASSSTGAPGAQYF. CDR3 DNA sequence: TGTGCCAGCAGCTCGACGGGGGCCCCCGGGGCCCAGTACTTC.

This clonotype was seen repeatedly, ten times or more. The rearrangement links TRBV12-3 or TRBV12-4 to TRBJ1-5; D unclear. V shed 2 bases and J shed 2 bases, with 7 bases lying between them. The CDR3 loop spans 14 amino acids. CDR3 bases: TGTGCCAGCAGTTTACCCGGGGGCAATCAGCCCCAGCATTTT. It specifies CASSLPGGNQPQHF.

This clonotype was detected a few times. The chain couples TRBV12-3 or TRBV12-4 to TRBJ2-3, with 7 bases that match TRBD1. This CDR3 has 14 amino acids. Unmatched junction bases numbered 6, after V lost 4 bases and J lost 5 bases. The CDR3 DNA follows: TGTGCCAGCAGTTCCCCGGGACAGATAGATACGCAGTATTTT. Translated: CASSSPGQIDTQYF.